The sequence of this T cell receptor (beta chain) was determined in a study of human thymus T cells (TCRdb year 2020). Describing the broader study: The study characterized TCR alpha and beta repertoires from fewer than ten infant thymus samples and a few related peripheral blood samples. Donor ages ranged from roughly 7 to 244 days, and the cohort comprised roughly six male and two female infants.

This clone was counted between two and nine times. The antigen it recognizes is unknown. No much larger clone is present one base from it, and per-base qualities are unavailable. CDR3 length: 14 amino acids, cysteine to phenylalanine. Of the read, only the CDR3 DNA is kept; its 42 bases are in frame from base 1. Deletion took 6 bases off V and 0 bases off J, with a span of 11 bases between the germline ends. CDR1 and CDR2, per the germline V gene (reference sequence), are SEHNR and FQNEAQ. TCRB and TCRAD loci were amplified from a standardized quantity of quality-controlled genomic DNA using the immunoSEQ multiplex PCR assay. The amplicons covered the V(D)J region and were long enough to include the CDR3 and to identify the V and J genes. Through the commercial immunoSEQ service, the amplicons were sequenced on an Illumina platform. The authors' pipeline ran thus. Primer bias and sequencing errors were corrected as previously described, and TCRAD and TCRB were defined on the basis of the IMGT database. immunoSEQ Analyzer 3.0 and VDJTools were used for repertoire analysis, which covered basic statistics, V/J segment usage, diversity estimates, rarefaction and pairwise overlap. Diversity was estimated using the Chao1, ChaoE, Efron-Thisted, Shannon and inverse Simpson indices, and was also estimated on datasets down-sampled to the size of the smallest sample. Repertoire overlap used strict matching of CDR3 nucleotide sequence, V gene and J gene, with Jaccard-based multidimensional scaling clustering. Sourced from immuneACCESS, this table was stored by TCRdb with only in-frame sequences that have V and J called. A share of the clones is absent; for the studies checked, an unresolved V gene accounts for under half, and the remainder has no known explanation. V and J calls and clone size are those listed in that table; D and trimming were worked out from the DNA. The sample table lists some 130,000 clones, approximately 96% of them with a count of one. The top ten hold around 0.022% of the sample.

What the research found in general, with its limitations: Highly overlapping thymic TCR repertoires among unrelated individuals were reported in the related research. Both the thymic and the peripheral blood repertoires appeared to show biased V and J gene segment usage. On average, about 800,000 unique TCRB clonotypes were obtained from thymus samples, compared with approximately 80,000 from blood samples.

Thymus tissue was obtained as surgical resects removed during corrective cardiac surgery. In Finland, the donors were immunologically healthy infants who were having open corrective cardiac surgery for congenital heart defects. Thymocytes were released mechanically from tissue and stored at -70 °C as pellets of roughly 9-32 million cells. Genomic DNA was extracted from frozen cell pellets with a QIAsymphony instrument. Sequenced material: thymus tissue. The chain uses TRBV7-9 and TRBJ1-1; confidence is insufficient to name the D gene. This TCR was sampled from a boy younger than two with a congenital heart defect but otherwise immunologically healthy. The DNA reads as follows: TGTGCCAGCAGTGAGGGCAGACTGAACACTGAAGCTTTCTTT. Translated, it reads CASSEGRLNTEAFF.